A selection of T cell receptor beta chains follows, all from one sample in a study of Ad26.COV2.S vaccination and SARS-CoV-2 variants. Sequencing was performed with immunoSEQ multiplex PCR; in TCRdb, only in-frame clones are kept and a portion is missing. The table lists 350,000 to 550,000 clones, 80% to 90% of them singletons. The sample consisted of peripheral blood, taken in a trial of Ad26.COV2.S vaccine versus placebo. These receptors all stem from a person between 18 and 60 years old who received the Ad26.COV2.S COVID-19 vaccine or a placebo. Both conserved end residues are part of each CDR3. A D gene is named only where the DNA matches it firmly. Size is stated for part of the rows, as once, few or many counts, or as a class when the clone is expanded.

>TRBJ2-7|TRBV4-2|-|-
CASSQAGPYEQYF
TGTGCCAGCAGCCAAGCGGGTCCCTACGAGCAGTACTTC
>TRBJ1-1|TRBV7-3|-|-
CASSLTRNTEAFF
TGTGCCAGCAGCTTAACCAGGAACACTGAAGCTTTCTTT
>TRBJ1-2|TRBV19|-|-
CASSIREGYGYTF
TGTGCCAGTAGTATCAGGGAAGGCTATGGCTACACCTTC
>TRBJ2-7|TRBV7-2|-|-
CASSLVMGREQYF
TGTGCCAGCAGCTTGGTAATGGGACGTGAGCAGTACTTC
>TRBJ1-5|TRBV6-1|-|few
CASREDSVEPQHF
TGTGCCAGCAGGGAAGACAGTGTGGAGCCCCAGCATTTT
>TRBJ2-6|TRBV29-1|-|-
CSVVGASGANVLTF
TGCAGCGTTGTAGGGGCCTCTGGGGCCAACGTCCTGACTTTC
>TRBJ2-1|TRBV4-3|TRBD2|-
CASSQAFSGRGSYEQFF
TGCGCCAGCAGCCAAGCCTTTAGCGGGAGGGGCAGCTATGAGCAGTTCTTC
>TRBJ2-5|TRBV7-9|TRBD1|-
CASSSGQGGETQYF
TGTGCCAGCAGCTCGGGACAGGGCGGAGAGACCCAGTACTTC
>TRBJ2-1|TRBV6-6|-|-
CASSPQAYNEQFF
TGTGCCAGCTCCCCACAGGCCTACAATGAGCAGTTCTTC
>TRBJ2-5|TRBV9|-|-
CASSVGQRLETQYF
TGTGCCAGCAGCGTAGGGCAACGGCTGGAGACCCAGTACTTC
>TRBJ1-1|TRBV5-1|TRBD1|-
CASSSNWGQTNTEAFF
TGCGCCAGCAGCTCGAATTGGGGACAGACGAACACTGAAGCTTTCTTT
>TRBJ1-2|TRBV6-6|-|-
CASSATTWGYTF
TGTGCCAGCAGTGCAACTACTTGGGGCTACACCTTC
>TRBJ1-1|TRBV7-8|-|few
CASSPGLVTGWRVEAFF
TGTGCCAGCAGCCCTGGTCTGGTAACAGGGTGGAGGGTTGAAGCTTTCTTT
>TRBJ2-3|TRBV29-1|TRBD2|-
CSVEIRGRATDTQYF
TGCAGCGTTGAAATCCGCGGGAGGGCAACAGATACGCAGTATTTT
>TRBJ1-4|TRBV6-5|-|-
CASSYSHLSVDEKLFF
TGTGCCAGCAGTTACTCCCACCTGAGCGTGGATGAAAAACTGTTTTTT
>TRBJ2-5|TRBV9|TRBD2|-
CASSVGWGLAGQETQYF
TGTGCCAGCAGCGTAGGCTGGGGGCTAGCGGGGCAAGAGACCCAGTACTTC
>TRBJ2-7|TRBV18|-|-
CASSPKGGTYEQYF
TGTGCCAGCTCACCAAAGGGGGGGACCTACGAGCAGTACTTC
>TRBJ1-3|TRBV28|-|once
CATFSLQGAGNTIYF
TGTGCCACCTTTTCATTACAGGGAGCTGGAAACACCATATATTTT
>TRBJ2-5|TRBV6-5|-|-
CASSYFPGETQYF
TGTGCCAGCAGTTACTTTCCGGGAGAGACCCAGTACTTC
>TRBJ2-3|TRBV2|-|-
CASSDGKGGTDTQYF
TGTGCCAGCAGTGACGGGAAAGGAGGGACAGATACGCAGTATTTT
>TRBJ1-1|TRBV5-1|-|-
CASSLPRSFGDTEAFF
TGCGCCAGCAGCCTACCTCGATCATTTGGGGACACTGAAGCTTTCTTT
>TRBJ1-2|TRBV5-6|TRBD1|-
CASSRDRSYGYTF
TGTGCCAGCAGCCGGGACAGGTCCTATGGCTACACCTTC
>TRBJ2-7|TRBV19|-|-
CASSRGPGSSYEQYF
TGTGCCAGTAGTAGGGGGCCGGGATCGTCCTACGAGCAGTACTTC
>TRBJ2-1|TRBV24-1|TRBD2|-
CATSDPGGAGNEQFF
TGTGCCACCAGTGATCCCGGGGGGGCTGGGAATGAGCAGTTCTTC
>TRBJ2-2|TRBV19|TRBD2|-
CASSIRGGSYTGELFF
TGTGCCAGTAGTATACGCGGGGGTTCTTACACCGGGGAGCTGTTTTTT
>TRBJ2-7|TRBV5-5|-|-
CATSPSGHSYEQYF
TGTGCCACGAGCCCGTCCGGCCACTCCTACGAGCAGTACTTC
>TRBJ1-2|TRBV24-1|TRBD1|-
CATSDGGQITNYGYTF
TGTGCCACCAGTGATGGGGGACAGATAACTAACTATGGCTACACCTTC
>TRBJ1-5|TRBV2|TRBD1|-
CASTIDRGNQPQHF
TGTGCCAGCACGATCGACAGGGGCAATCAGCCCCAGCATTTT
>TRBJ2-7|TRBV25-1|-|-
CASSRKDRYPPEQYF
TGTGCCAGCAGTCGAAAAGACAGGTACCCCCCGGAGCAGTACTTC
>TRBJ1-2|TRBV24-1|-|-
CATSGTYGYTF
TGTGCCACCAGTGGAACCTATGGCTACACCTTC
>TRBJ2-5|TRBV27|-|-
CASRGRGETQYF
TGTGCCAGCAGGGGTCGTGGGGAGACCCAGTACTTC
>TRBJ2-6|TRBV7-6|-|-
CASSLGVSGANVLTF
TGTGCCAGCAGCTTAGGAGTATCTGGGGCCAACGTCCTGACTTTC
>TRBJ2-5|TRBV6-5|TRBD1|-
CASRPPGQGQETQYF
TGTGCCAGCAGGCCCCCGGGACAGGGGCAAGAGACCCAGTACTTC
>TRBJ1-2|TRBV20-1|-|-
CSARYRVGYTF
TGCAGTGCTAGGTACCGAGTTGGCTACACCTTC
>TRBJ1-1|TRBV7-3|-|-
CASSFGQSTEAFF
TGTGCCAGCAGCTTTGGGCAGAGCACTGAAGCTTTCTTT